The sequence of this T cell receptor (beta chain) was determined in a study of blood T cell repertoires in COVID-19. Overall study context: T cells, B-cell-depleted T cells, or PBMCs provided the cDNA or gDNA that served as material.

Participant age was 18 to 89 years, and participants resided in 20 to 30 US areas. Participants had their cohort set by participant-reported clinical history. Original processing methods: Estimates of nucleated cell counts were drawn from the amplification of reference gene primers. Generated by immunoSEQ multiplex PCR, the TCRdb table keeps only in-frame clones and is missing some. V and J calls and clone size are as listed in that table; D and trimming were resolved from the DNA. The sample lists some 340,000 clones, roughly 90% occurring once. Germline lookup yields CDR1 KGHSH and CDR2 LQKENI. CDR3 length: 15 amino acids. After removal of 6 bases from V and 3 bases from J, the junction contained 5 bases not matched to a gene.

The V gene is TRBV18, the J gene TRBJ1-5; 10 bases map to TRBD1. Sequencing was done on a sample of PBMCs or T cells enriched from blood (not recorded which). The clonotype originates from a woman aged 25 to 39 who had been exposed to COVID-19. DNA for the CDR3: TGTGCCAGCTCTCGGGGGACAGGGGACAATCAGCCCCAGCATTTT. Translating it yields CASSRGTGDNQPQHF.